Below are 32 T cell receptor beta chains sequenced from a single sample in a study of cytomegalovirus exposure and HLA in healthy donors. PCR was performed using 60 Vbeta and 13 Jbeta primers. Clones were sequenced by immunoSEQ multiplex PCR, and TCRdb holds only the in-frame ones, with some missing. The table lists approximately 150,000 clones, 66% of them singletons, with roughly 6% in the top ten. Sequenced: PBMCs. The receptors were sampled from a woman between 55 and 75 years old in good health and CMV-seronegative.

V gene TRBV7-2 combines with J gene TRBJ2-7; 7 nucleotides align to TRBD2. The length of the CDR3 is 15 residues. V was pared by 5 bases and J by 0 bases, with 7 bases of the junction left unmatched. The germline V gene has CDR1 SGHTA and CDR2 FQGNSA. The CDR3 DNA reads TGTGCCAGCAGCCGCATCGGGGGGACCTCCTACGAGCAGTACTTC. Residues: CASSRIGGTSYEQYF.

The CDR3, as DNA: TGTGCCAGCAGCGTCACGACAGGGGGGTACACAGATACGCAGTATTTT. This codes for CASSVTTGGYTDTQYF. The gene calls are TRBV9 and TRBJ2-3; the match to TRBD1 covers 9 bases. The CDR3 is 16 residues long. The J segment lost 2 bases and the V segment lost 2 bases, leaving 6 bases of the junction unmatched. Germline CDR1 is SGDLS and CDR2 is YYNGEE.

The V gene is TRBV5-1, the J gene TRBJ2-7; the match to TRBD2 covers 8 bases. Trimming at V came to 1 base and at J to 5 bases, leaving 5 bases not matched to a gene. CDR3 size: 14 residues. Per the germline V gene, CDR1 is SGHRS and CDR2 is YFSETQ. CDR3 sequence reads: CASSLRAGANEQYF. In nucleotides, the CDR3 is TGCGCCAGCAGCTTGCGAGCGGGAGCGAACGAGCAGTACTTC. The variable domain in full, with the rest retrieved from reference TRBV5-1 and TRBJ2-7, is KAGVTQTPRYLIKTRGQQVTLSCSPISGHRSVSWYQQTPGQGLQFLFEYFSETQRNKGNFPGRFSGRQFSNSRSEMNVSTLELGDSALYLCASSLRAGANEQYFGPGTRLTVT.

In its sample, this clone was seen once. V and J are TRBV6-4 and TRBJ2-7; no reliable D call. Deletions cut 8 bases from V and 5 bases from J, with 13 bases between. Germline V gene data show CDR1 as MRHNA and CDR2 as SNTAGT. The CDR3 loop spans 12 amino acids. The CDR3 loop is CASRFLFHEQYF. The DNA of the CDR3 is TGTGCCAGCCGTTTCCTCTTCCACGAGCAGTACTTC.

This clone occurred a few times. The chain couples TRBV6-6 to TRBJ1-1, with D possibly matching TRBD1 (5 bases). Trimming pared 2 bases from V and 0 bases from J, leaving 13 bases between. Per germline, CDR1 MNHNY and CDR2 SVGAGI (reference sequence). This CDR3 has 16 amino acids. The CDR3 spells CASSYGQTVLNTEAFF. CDR3 sequence (DNA): TGTGCCAGCAGTTACGGCCAGACAGTACTGAACACTGAAGCTTTCTTT.

This sequence joins TRBV19 and TRBJ1-1, with TRBD1 identical over 7 bases. Germline V gene data show CDR1 as LNHDA and CDR2 as SQIVND (reference sequence). This CDR3 is built from 15 residues. V gave up 7 bases and J gave up 5 bases; unmatched junction bases: 13. DNA of the CDR3: TGTGCCAGTACGCGACAGGGCTTTGCGGAGACTGAAGCTTTCTTT. Residues: CASTRQGFAETEAFF.

This clone was seen a single time. The chain combines TRBV9 with TRBJ1-2; possibly TRBD1 for D (5 bases). The CDR3 extends over 15 amino acids. Trimming pared 0 bases from V and 7 bases from J, leaving 16 bases between. The germline gives CDR1 SGDLS, CDR2 YYNGEE. For the CDR3, the DNA is TGTGCCAGCAGCGTAGTGGGTGGTGGGGCGCGTGGCTACACCTTC. Its translation: CASSVVGGGARGYTF.

The chain joins TRBV10-3 to TRBJ2-7; 8 bases fit TRBD2. Trimming removed 6 bases from V and 0 bases from J; junction bases left unmatched: 10. Germline V CDR1 and CDR2: ENHRY, SYGVKD. This CDR3 has 16 amino acids. The CDR3 DNA sequence: TGTGCCATCAGCTCCCCCCCGGGAGGGCTCTCCTACGAGCAGTACTTC. Amino acid sequence: CAISSPPGGLSYEQYF.

This clone has only a few counts. The chain couples TRBV7-3 to TRBJ1-1; no reliable D call. V shed 0 bases and J shed 2 bases, with 10 bases lying between them. CDR1 and CDR2 (germline): SGHTA, FQGTGA. The CDR3 length is 15 residues. CDR3 DNA sequence: TGTGCCAGCAGCTTAACCCCAGGTTTTAACACTGAAGCTTTCTTT. Translation: CASSLTPGFNTEAFF. The variable domain in full, with the rest retrieved from reference TRBV7-3 and TRBJ1-1, is GAGVSQTPSNKVTEKGKYVELRCDPISGHTALYWYRQSLGQGPEFLIYFQGTGAADDSGLPNDRFFAVRPEGSVSTLKIQRTERGDSAVYLCASSLTPGFNTEAFFGQGTRLTVV.

This clone was counted a single time. The chain is built from TRBV7-2 and TRBJ2-7; 7 positions match TRBD2. Germline V gene data show CDR1 as SGHTA and CDR2 as FQGNSA. The V and J ends lost 5 bases and 2 bases, in that order; junction bases with no gene match: 6. The CDR3 is 14 amino acids. The CDR3 region has the DNA TGTGCCAGCAGCCCCGGACTAGGTCCCTACGAGCAGTACTTC. This translates into CASSPGLGPYEQYF. Full variable domain (remainder filled in from reference TRBV7-2 and TRBJ2-7): GAGVSQSPSNKVTEKGKDVELRCDPISGHTALYWYRQSLGQGLEFLIYFQGNSAPDKSGLPSDRFSAERTGGSVSTLTIQRTQQEDSAVYLCASSPGLGPYEQYFGPGTRLTVT.

The chain recombines TRBV11-2 with TRBJ2-3, with 11 bases fitting TRBD2. There are 15 residues in the CDR3. Germline loops: CDR1 SGHAT, CDR2 FQNNGV. The V and J ends lost 4 bases and 4 bases, in that order; junction bases with no gene match: 4. The DNA for the CDR3 is TGTGCCAGCAGCTCTTCTAGCGGGAGGTCAGATACGCAGTATTTT. Residues: CASSSSSGRSDTQYF.

The chain combines TRBV15 with TRBJ2-1; D may be TRBD2 (6 bases). The length of the CDR3 is 14 residues. Germline assignment: CDR1 LNHNV and CDR2 YYDKDF (reference sequence). V shed 5 bases and J shed 0 bases, with 8 bases lying between them. The CDR3 coding sequence is TGTGCCACCAGCCGGGACTTCTCCTACAATGAGCAGTTCTTC. Protein sequence: CATSRDFSYNEQFF.

J is TRBJ2-3 and V is TRBV27; 13 nucleotides line up with TRBD2. The CDR3 runs to 18 residues. Losses at the gene ends were 2 bases for V and 3 bases for J; bases not matched to a gene: 8. Germline V gene data show CDR1 as MNHEY and CDR2 as SMNVEV (reference sequence). The CDR3 sequence: CASSLRGTSGTRTDTQYF. The CDR3 DNA reads TGTGCCAGCAGTTTAAGGGGGACTAGCGGGACGAGGACAGATACGCAGTATTTT.

This clone was seen more than once but under ten times. CDR3 sequence reads: CASSVRGTEAFF. As DNA, the CDR3 is TGTGCCAGCAGTGTTAGGGGGACTGAAGCTTTCTTT. The chain is built from TRBV6-1 and TRBJ1-1; maybe TRBD1 (6 bases). Germline lookup yields CDR1 MNHNS and CDR2 SASEGT. The CDR3 contains 12 residues. Deletions cut 4 bases from V and 5 bases from J, with 8 bases between.

This clone was seen just once. V gene TRBV4-3 combines with J gene TRBJ2-2, with a tentative D call TRBD1 (6 bases). The V and J ends lost 4 bases and 7 bases respectively, with 10 bases between them. The V gene's germline CDR1 is LGHNA and CDR2 YSLEER. The CDR3 contains 13 residues. The CDR3 protein is CASSPLDSGELFF. Here the CDR3 DNA reads TGCGCCAGCAGCCCCTTGGACAGCGGGGAGCTGTTTTTT.

A note on this clone: A read error may account for a junction end that differs from germline. This CDR3 reads CASSLGVSGGLQETQYF. The CDR3, as DNA: TGTGCTAGCAGCTTAGGCGTTAGCGGGGGCTTACAAGAGACCCAGTACTTC. This chain uses TRBV7-7 with TRBJ2-5, with 9 bases fitting TRBD2. The CDR3 covers 17 residues. From germline, CDR1 is SSHAT and CDR2 FNYEAQ (reference sequence).

This chain links TRBV2 with TRBJ2-3; D not certain. CDR3 length equals 13 residues. V was trimmed by 4 bases and J by 6 bases, leaving 11 bases between them. Germline V CDR1 and CDR2: SNHLY, FYNNEI. The CDR3 is CASSATLADTQYF. Here the CDR3 DNA reads TGTGCCAGCAGTGCGACTCTTGCGGATACGCAGTATTTT.

The V call is TRBV4-3, the J call TRBJ2-6; D is uncertain. Germline assignment: CDR1 LGHNA and CDR2 YSLEER. V dropped 3 bases and J dropped 4 bases, with 4 bases sitting between them. CDR3 length: 13 amino acids. Here the CDR3 reads CASSHSGANVLTF. The CDR3 coding sequence is TGCGCCAGCAGCCACTCCGGGGCCAACGTCCTGACTTTC.

This rearrangement joins TRBV6-6 to TRBJ2-5; 10 positions match TRBD2. Germline lookup yields CDR1 MNHNY and CDR2 SVGAGI (reference sequence). This CDR3 spans 13 amino acids. V lost 8 bases, J lost 4 bases, and 4 bases stayed unmatched. The CDR3 sequence is CASAGLAVETQYF. In nucleotides, the CDR3 is TGTGCCAGCGCCGGACTAGCGGTAGAGACCCAGTACTTC.

Regarding this clone: Mismatch with germline at one junction end may stem from a read error. The rearrangement joins TRBV5-4 to TRBJ2-7; 7 nucleotides align to TRBD2. This CDR3 region has 14 residues. Germline loops: CDR1 SGHNT, CDR2 YYREEE (reference sequence). The CDR3 DNA follows: TGTACCAGCAGTCCCACGGGAGGTAACTACGAGCAGTACTTC. Encoded protein: CTSSPTGGNYEQYF.

The chain couples TRBV5-1 to TRBJ2-3; D may be TRBD1 (6 bases). Germline V CDR1 and CDR2: SGHRS, YFSETQ. The CDR3 contains 16 residues. Trimming removed 1 base from V and 1 base from J, with 13 bases in between. The CDR3 region is CASSLRTAPGTDTQYF. The CDR3 bases are TGCGCCAGCAGCTTGAGGACAGCTCCCGGCACAGATACGCAGTATTTT.

CDR3 region: CASSVLQGKVAYEQYF. The CDR3 nucleotides are TGTGCCAGCAGCGTATTACAGGGTAAGGTCGCCTACGAGCAGTACTTC. V is TRBV11-2 and J is TRBJ2-7; TRBD1 might be the D (6 bases). The ends were cut back, 5 bases at V and 2 bases at J, with 19 bases in the middle. Germline V gene sequence: CDR1 SGHAT, CDR2 FQNNGV. This CDR3 is built from 16 residues.

In its sample, this clone was seen a few times. An end of the junction does not agree with germline; a read error may underlie this. J is TRBJ2-5 and V is TRBV7-7, with 8 bases aligning to TRBD1. Germline-derived CDR1 and CDR2 are SSHAT and FNYEAQ (reference sequence). The CDR3 runs 15 residues. The CDR3 here is CASSLATGQGQTQYF. The CDR3 bases are TGTGCTAGCAGCTTAGCCACTGGACAGGGACAGACCCAGTACTTC.

This clone was observed once. CDR3 loop: CASSETKPLAGDTETQYF. The CDR3 coding sequence is TGTGCCAGCAGTGAAACTAAGCCCCTAGCGGGAGATACAGAGACCCAGTACTTC. The chain joins TRBV25-1 to TRBJ2-5, with TRBD2 identical over 10 bases. The CDR3 consists of 18 residues. Trimming removed 2 bases from V and 4 bases from J; junction bases left unmatched: 13. CDR1 and CDR2 from the germline V gene are MGHDK and SYGVNS.

This clone appeared a single time. Here the CDR3 reads CSVTPRNTGELFF. The CDR3 nucleotides read TGCAGCGTTACCCCCAGGAACACCGGGGAGCTGTTTTTT. The V and J genes are TRBV29-1 and TRBJ2-2; D is unresolved. V was shortened by 5 bases and J by 1 base, with 8 bases between the two germline ends. CDR1 is SQVTM, CDR2 ANQGSEA, per germline. The CDR3 is made up of 13 amino acids.

This chain uses TRBV19 with TRBJ1-2; 8 positions agree with TRBD1. The CDR3 has 15 residues. The trim removed 1 base at V and 3 bases at J, leaving 4 bases unmatched. CDR1 and CDR2 (germline): LNHDA, SQIVND (reference sequence). This CDR3 reads CASSIGRQGHYGYTF. CDR3 coding DNA: TGTGCCAGTAGTATAGGACGACAGGGGCACTATGGCTACACCTTC.

The chain recombines TRBV7-9 with TRBJ1-3; TRBD1 matches 8 bases. The length of the CDR3 is 16 residues. Germline V gene sequence: CDR1 SEHNR, CDR2 FQNEAQ (reference sequence). V shed 5 bases, J shed 0 bases, and the junction held 6 bases outside the gene matches. CDR3 loop: CASSTWTGRSGNTIYF. The CDR3 DNA is TGTGCCAGCAGCACCTGGACAGGGCGCTCTGGAAACACCATATATTTT.

The chain links TRBV11-2 to TRBJ2-3; 12 positions agree with TRBD2. J lost 5 bases, V lost 1 base, and 4 bases had no gene match. Germline V CDR1 and CDR2: SGHAT, FQNNGV. The CDR3 is made up of 16 amino acids. CDR3: CASSLVLAGGVDTQYF. CDR3 nucleotide sequence: TGTGCCAGCAGCTTAGTACTAGCGGGGGGCGTAGATACGCAGTATTTT.

The chain has TRBV6-5 and TRBJ2-7, with TRBD1 identical over 8 bases. The V gene end was trimmed by 4 bases and the J gene end by 6 bases; junction bases not matched to a gene: 5. This CDR3 region has 13 residues. Germline-derived CDR1 and CDR2 are MNHEY and SVGAGI. DNA of the CDR3: TGTGCCAGCAGTTCCGGACAGGGTGGCGAGCAGTACTTC. It codes for CASSSGQGGEQYF.

This chain connects TRBV19 to TRBJ1-1; D ambiguous. V was cut by 3 bases and J by 1 base, with 9 bases left in between. This CDR3 contains 14 residues. CDR1 and CDR2 from the germline V gene are LNHDA and SQIVND (reference sequence). CDR3 region: CASSMSGGNTEAFF. CDR3 DNA sequence: TGTGCCAGTAGTATGAGCGGTGGGAACACTGAAGCTTTCTTT.

The rearrangement links TRBV19 to TRBJ2-5; 7 bases map to TRBD1. Germline loops: CDR1 LNHDA, CDR2 SQIVND (reference sequence). Trimming cost V 10 bases and J 1 base; bases outside gene matches: 3. The CDR3 is 12 residues long. The CDR3 sequence: CATRQGQETQYF. CDR3 sequence (DNA): TGTGCCACCAGACAGGGCCAAGAGACCCAGTACTTC.

CDR3 residues: CASSPGTGGDTQYF. CDR3 coding DNA: TGTGCCAGCTCACCAGGGACAGGAGGAGATACGCAGTATTTT. The V gene is TRBV18, the J gene TRBJ2-3; the match to TRBD1 covers 8 bases. Trimming at V came to 2 bases and at J to 5 bases, leaving 3 bases not matched to a gene. The germline V gene encodes CDR1 KGHSH and CDR2 LQKENI. The CDR3 sequence is 14 residues long.